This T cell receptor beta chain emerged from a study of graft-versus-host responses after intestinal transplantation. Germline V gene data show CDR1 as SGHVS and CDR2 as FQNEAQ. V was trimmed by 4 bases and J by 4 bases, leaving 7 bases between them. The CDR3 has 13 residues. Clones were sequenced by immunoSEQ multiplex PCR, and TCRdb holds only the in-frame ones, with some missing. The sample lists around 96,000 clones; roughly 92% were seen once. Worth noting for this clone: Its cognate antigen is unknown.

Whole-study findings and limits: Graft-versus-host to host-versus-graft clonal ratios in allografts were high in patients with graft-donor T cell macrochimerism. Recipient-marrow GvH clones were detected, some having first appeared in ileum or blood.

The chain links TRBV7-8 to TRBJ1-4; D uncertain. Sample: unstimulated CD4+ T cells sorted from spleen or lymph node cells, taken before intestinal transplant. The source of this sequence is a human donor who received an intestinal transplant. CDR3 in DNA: TGTGCCAGCAGCTACCGCAGTAATGAAAAACTGTTTTTT. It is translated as CASSYRSNEKLFF.